These T cell receptor beta chains were read from a single sample in a study of shared clonotypes between healthy human individuals. Sequencing used immunoSEQ multiplex PCR; TCRdb keeps in-frame clones, though not all of them. The sample holds roughly 2,500,000 clones, 80% to 95% seen once. The material sequenced was naive CD4+ T cells from PBMCs. The receptors stem from a man aged 18 to 29 in good health. Some clones in this sample may be carry-over from other donors' samples. Each CDR3 is given with its conserved first and last residue. D genes are given only for firm matches. Size tells how often a clone was seen (once, few, many) or the class of an expanded clone, and some rows leave it out.

d_gene: TRBD1; v_gene: TRBV11-1; j_gene: TRBJ2-3; abundance: NA; CDR3nt: TGTGCCAGCAGCGACGGACAGGGCCGCACAGATACGCAGTATTTT; CDR3aa: CASSDGQGRTDTQYF
d_gene: NA; v_gene: TRBV6-1; j_gene: TRBJ2-7; abundance: NA; CDR3nt: TGTGCCAGCAGTGAAGCAGGAGGAGTAACCTACGAGCAGTACTTC; CDR3aa: CASSEAGGVTYEQYF
d_gene: NA; v_gene: TRBV9; j_gene: TRBJ1-1; abundance: few; CDR3nt: TGTGCCAGCAGCCAGGGTGGATACACTGAAGCTTTCTTT; CDR3aa: CASSQGGYTEAFF
d_gene: TRBD1; v_gene: TRBV10-3; j_gene: TRBJ2-7; abundance: once; CDR3nt: TGTGCCATCAGGGGGGACAGGGCCACCTACGAGCAGTACTTC; CDR3aa: CAIRGDRATYEQYF
d_gene: TRBD1; v_gene: TRBV6-1; j_gene: TRBJ1-5; abundance: NA; CDR3nt: TGTGCCAGCAGTGGGACAGGGGTAGTTCAGCCCCAGCATTTT; CDR3aa: CASSGTGVVQPQHF
d_gene: NA; v_gene: TRBV27; j_gene: TRBJ1-2; abundance: NA; CDR3nt: TGTGCCAGCAGTTTATCCAGGGGCAACTATGGCTACACCTTC; CDR3aa: CASSLSRGNYGYTF
d_gene: NA; v_gene: TRBV7-5; j_gene: TRBJ2-5; abundance: once; CDR3nt: TGTGTCAGAAGCTTAGCCACCACCCGGACAGGGGGGACCCTTAGCCAGTACTTC; CDR3aa: CVRSLATTRTGGTLSQYF
d_gene: NA; v_gene: TRBV19; j_gene: TRBJ1-5; abundance: NA; CDR3nt: TGTGCCAGTAGCCGGCCCGAATATAGCAATCAGCCCCAGCATTTT; CDR3aa: CASSRPEYSNQPQHF
d_gene: NA; v_gene: TRBV6-5; j_gene: TRBJ2-2; abundance: few; CDR3nt: TGTGCCAGCACCCCTACAGGGTATGGCACCGGGGAGCTGTTTTTT; CDR3aa: CASTPTGYGTGELFF
d_gene: NA; v_gene: TRBV27; j_gene: TRBJ1-1; abundance: once; CDR3nt: TGTGCCAGCAGTAGGCAGGGCACTGAAGCTTTCTTT; CDR3aa: CASSRQGTEAFF
d_gene: NA; v_gene: TRBV6-5; j_gene: TRBJ2-7; abundance: once; CDR3nt: TGTGCCAGCAGAGATACCGGGGGCCTCTCCTACGAGCAGTACTTC; CDR3aa: CASRDTGGLSYEQYF
d_gene: NA; v_gene: TRBV25-1; j_gene: TRBJ2-5; abundance: NA; CDR3nt: TGTGCCAGCAGTGGGGACCAACAAGAGACCCAGTACTTC; CDR3aa: CASSGDQQETQYF
d_gene: TRBD1; v_gene: TRBV19; j_gene: TRBJ2-2; abundance: NA; CDR3nt: TGTGCCAGTAGTTTTCGGACAGGGTGGCTGTTTTTT; CDR3aa: CASSFRTGWLFF
d_gene: NA; v_gene: TRBV29-1; j_gene: TRBJ2-4; abundance: NA; CDR3nt: TGCAGCGTTTCCGGGAGTGTCAAAAACATTCAGTACTTC; CDR3aa: CSVSGSVKNIQYF
d_gene: TRBD1; v_gene: TRBV10-3; j_gene: TRBJ2-5; abundance: NA; CDR3nt: TGTGCCATCAGGGCCGGGACAGCCGAAGAGACCCAGTACTTC; CDR3aa: CAIRAGTAEETQYF
d_gene: NA; v_gene: TRBV29-1; j_gene: TRBJ1-5; abundance: NA; CDR3nt: TGCAGCGTTGGGCAGAGCAATCAGCCCCAGCATTTT; CDR3aa: CSVGQSNQPQHF
d_gene: NA; v_gene: TRBV28; j_gene: TRBJ2-7; abundance: NA; CDR3nt: TGTGCCAGCAGTTTCGCCCCTTCGGCAGGTGCCTACGAGCAGTACTTC; CDR3aa: CASSFAPSAGAYEQYF
d_gene: TRBD2; v_gene: TRBV5-4; j_gene: TRBJ2-1; abundance: once; CDR3nt: TGTGCCAGCAATACCGGGACTAGCGTTTCGCCTGAGCAGTTCTTC; CDR3aa: CASNTGTSVSPEQFF
d_gene: NA; v_gene: TRBV11-2; j_gene: TRBJ1-2; abundance: few; CDR3nt: TGTGCCAGCAGCTTAGCTCACGGGACTAACTATGGCTACACCTTC; CDR3aa: CASSLAHGTNYGYTF
d_gene: NA; v_gene: TRBV6-1; j_gene: TRBJ1-3; abundance: NA; CDR3nt: TGTGCCAGCAGTGAAATACGGGCACCTTGGGACACCATATATTTT; CDR3aa: CASSEIRAPWDTIYF
d_gene: NA; v_gene: TRBV18; j_gene: TRBJ2-7; abundance: NA; CDR3nt: TGTGCCAGCTCACTACACAGGGAGACCTACGAGCAGTACTTC; CDR3aa: CASSLHRETYEQYF
d_gene: TRBD2; v_gene: TRBV18; j_gene: TRBJ2-1; abundance: NA; CDR3nt: TGTGCCAGCTCACCAGTTCTAGCGGGACTTTACAATGAGCAGTTCTTC; CDR3aa: CASSPVLAGLYNEQFF
d_gene: NA; v_gene: TRBV6-1; j_gene: TRBJ1-5; abundance: NA; CDR3nt: TGTGCCAGCAGTGGAAAATATAGCAATCAGCCCCAGCATTTT; CDR3aa: CASSGKYSNQPQHF
d_gene: NA; v_gene: TRBV28; j_gene: TRBJ1-1; abundance: NA; CDR3nt: TGTGCCAGCAGTTCCAGGGAGACTGAAGCTTTCTTT; CDR3aa: CASSSRETEAFF
d_gene: NA; v_gene: TRBV5-1; j_gene: TRBJ2-2; abundance: NA; CDR3nt: TGCGCCAGCAGCTTGGGATCCCGAGGACGTCCCGGGAACACCGGGGAGCTGTTTTTT; CDR3aa: CASSLGSRGRPGNTGELFF
d_gene: NA; v_gene: TRBV5-1; j_gene: TRBJ1-1; abundance: once; CDR3nt: TGCGCCAGCAGCTTGGGCCCGGGGACCACTGAAGCTTTCTTT; CDR3aa: CASSLGPGTTEAFF
d_gene: TRBD1; v_gene: TRBV28; j_gene: TRBJ1-3; abundance: NA; CDR3nt: TGTGCCAGCAGTTTATTTGGACAGGGGGCCTCTGGAAACACCATATATTTT; CDR3aa: CASSLFGQGASGNTIYF
d_gene: NA; v_gene: TRBV5-4; j_gene: TRBJ1-4; abundance: NA; CDR3nt: TGTGCCAGCAGCTTCAGGGTCGGGACTAATGAAAAACTGTTTTTT; CDR3aa: CASSFRVGTNEKLFF
d_gene: NA; v_gene: TRBV7-6; j_gene: TRBJ1-1; abundance: NA; CDR3nt: TGTGCCAGCAGCTTAGCCCGGGGTTCCGGCACTGAAGCTTTCTTT; CDR3aa: CASSLARGSGTEAFF
d_gene: NA; v_gene: TRBV7-2; j_gene: TRBJ2-1; abundance: NA; CDR3nt: TGTGCCAGCAGATCCGACAGGTCGGGAAATGAGCAGTTCTTC; CDR3aa: CASRSDRSGNEQFF
d_gene: NA; v_gene: TRBV6-5; j_gene: TRBJ2-1; abundance: NA; CDR3nt: TGTGCCAGCAGTTACGAGGCCTTTGGGAGGAATGAGCAGTTCTTC; CDR3aa: CASSYEAFGRNEQFF
d_gene: NA; v_gene: TRBV7-2; j_gene: TRBJ1-5; abundance: NA; CDR3nt: TGTGCCAGCAGCTTGGACGCAGGAATTTCTCAGCCCCAGCATTTT; CDR3aa: CASSLDAGISQPQHF
d_gene: TRBD2; v_gene: TRBV28; j_gene: TRBJ2-7; abundance: NA; CDR3nt: TGTGCCAGCAGTTCCCTTTTGGCGGGAGAGTCGTACGAGCAGTACTTC; CDR3aa: CASSSLLAGESYEQYF
d_gene: NA; v_gene: TRBV6-5; j_gene: TRBJ2-2; abundance: NA; CDR3nt: TGTGCCAGCAGGTACACAGCTACAGGGAAAACCGGGGAGCTGTTTTTT; CDR3aa: CASRYTATGKTGELFF